This TCR beta chain was observed in a study of control samples from healthy donors and cancer patients. This clone was detected once. Trimming took off 4 bases at V and 5 bases at J, with 15 bases between the two ends. Germline V gene data show CDR1 as MGHRA and CDR2 as YSYEKL. This CDR3 spans 14 amino acids. Libraries were prepared by immunoSEQ multiplex PCR; TCRdb keeps only in-frame clonotypes and omits some of them. The top ten clones hold more than 7% of a sample with roughly 18,000 clones, 85% to 90% of them seen once. The receptor's source is a woman aged 55-69 years with head and neck cancer. The V and J genes are TRBV4-1 and TRBJ2-7; D ambiguous. The sequenced material came from PBMCs. Here the CDR3 DNA reads TGCGCCAGCAGCCTTCACTTGGGGTCCAACGAGCAGTACTTC. It is translated as CASSLHLGSNEQYF.